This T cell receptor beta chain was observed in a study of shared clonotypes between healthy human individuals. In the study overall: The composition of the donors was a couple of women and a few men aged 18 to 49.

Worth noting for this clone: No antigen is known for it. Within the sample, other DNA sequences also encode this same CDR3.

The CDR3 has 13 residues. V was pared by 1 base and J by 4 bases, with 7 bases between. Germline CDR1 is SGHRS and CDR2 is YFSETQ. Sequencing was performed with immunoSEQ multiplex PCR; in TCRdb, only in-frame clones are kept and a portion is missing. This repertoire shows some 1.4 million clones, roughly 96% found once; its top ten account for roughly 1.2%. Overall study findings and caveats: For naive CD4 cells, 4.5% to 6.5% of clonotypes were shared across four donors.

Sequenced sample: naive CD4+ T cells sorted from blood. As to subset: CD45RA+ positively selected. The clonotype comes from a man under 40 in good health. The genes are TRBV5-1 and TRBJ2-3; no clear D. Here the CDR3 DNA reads TGCGCCAGCAGCTTGTTAGTATCAGATACGCAGTATTTT. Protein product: CASSLLVSDTQYF.